What follows is one T cell receptor (beta chain) and its context. The sample belongs to a study of breast tumors, draining lymph nodes, adjacent tissues. This CDR3 comprises 19 residues. CDR1 is SGHDT, CDR2 YYEEEE, per germline. V lost 6 bases to trimming and J lost 0 bases; unmatched junction nucleotides: 12. TCRdb re-analysed the multiplex PCR reads in MiXCR, keeping a single row per CDR3 protein. The sample consists of about 180,000 distinct CDR3 sequences, around a third of them appearing once. Samples came from axillary lymph nodes draining the breast cancer. The genes are TRBV5-6 and TRBJ2-4; 13 bases line up with TRBD2. Sequencing input: axillary lymph node tissue. The TCR comes from a female donor with breast cancer. Some clones in this sample may be carry-over from other donors' samples. CDR3 nucleotides: TGTGCCAGCACCCAACTAGCGGGGGGGCCTACTTTAGCCAAAAACATTCAGTACTTC. Translation gives CASTQLAGGPTLAKNIQYF.